This T cell receptor (beta chain) was sequenced in a study of Ad26.COV2.S vaccination and SARS-CoV-2 variants. Whole-study context: Trial arm assignment for the donor was COV1001 Ad26.COV2.S. Intramuscular Ad26.COV2.S at 5x10^10 or 1x10^11 viral particles. Study-wide results and caveats: Marked by substantial breadth, spike-specific CD8+ and CD4+ T cell responses were reportedly seen after vaccination. Whether participants received vaccine or placebo, their non-spike TCR breadth was similar.

The treatment denotes: roughly 19 received Ad26.COV2.S at low or high dose, single or two shots; about 5 received placebo; per-sample allocation not given. The investigators took samples on day 63 after the first vaccine or placebo injection. V dropped 1 base and J dropped 4; count of bases not matched to a gene: 9. Germline-derived CDR1 and CDR2 are KGHSH and LQKENI. This CDR3 is 18 amino acids long. Some clones are missing from TCRdb's copy, which holds only in-frame ones; the method was immunoSEQ multiplex PCR. Among around 450,000 clones listed, around nine tenths were seen once. In this sample, this clone turned up once. Its antigen is unknown.

The chain has TRBV18 and TRBJ2-5; 13 bases are a match to TRBD2. The sample consisted of peripheral blood, taken in a trial of Ad26.COV2.S vaccine versus placebo. The sequence was collected from a person aged 18-60 years who received the Ad26.COV2.S COVID-19 vaccine or a placebo. The CDR3 sequence is CASSPLLGLAGAGETQYF. The CDR3 nucleotides read TGTGCCAGCTCACCACTACTTGGACTAGCGGGAGCGGGAGAGACCCAGTACTTC.